The 28 T cell receptor beta chains below all came from one sample that was sequenced in a study of shared clonotypes between healthy human individuals. The repertoire was sequenced with immunoSEQ multiplex PCR; TCRdb's copy has only in-frame clones and lacks some. The sample shows around 1.5 million clones, approximately 98% of them seen only once. What was sequenced was naive CD4+ T cells sorted from blood. Subset specified: CD45RA+ positively selected. The receptor set was obtained from a young man in good health.

This rearrangement joins TRBV5-1 to TRBJ1-2; 8 nucleotides align to TRBD1. Germline V CDR1 and CDR2: SGHRS, YFSETQ. This CDR3 has 13 residues. In DNA, the CDR3 is TGCGCTGGACAGGGCCCCGTTAACTATGGCTACACCTTC. Its protein is CAGQGPVNYGYTF.

The rearrangement uses TRBV7-3 and TRBJ2-1, with TRBD2 matching 8 bases. The CDR3 has 16 residues. J gave up 4 bases and V 5 bases, and 10 bases lay outside the gene matches. The germline CDR1 and CDR2 sequences are SGHTA and FQGTGA. The CDR3 bases are TGTGCCAGCAGCCCAGAACTAGCGGACGTATACAATGAGCAGTTCTTC. This encodes CASSPELADVYNEQFF. The variable domain in full, completed from reference TRBV7-3 and TRBJ2-1, reads GAGVSQTPSNKVTEKGKYVELRCDPISGHTALYWYRQSLGQGPEFLIYFQGTGAADDSGLPNDRFFAVRPEGSVSTLKIQRTERGDSAVYLCASSPELADVYNEQFFGPGTRLTVL.

Comment on this clone: Different DNA sequences within this sample yield the same CDR3. CDR3 coding DNA: TGTGCCACCAGCAGGGACGGTTATGGCTACACCTTC. Encoded protein: CATSRDGYGYTF. The chain joins TRBV15 to TRBJ1-2, with unresolved D. Germline CDR1 and CDR2: LNHNV and YYDKDF (reference sequence). The CDR3 has 12 amino acids. V was clipped by 3 bases and J by 5 bases, with 7 bases between them.

The chain is built from TRBV18 and TRBJ1-5; D is perhaps TRBD1 (6 bases). There are 16 residues in the CDR3. V lost 1 base and J 5 bases, leaving 15 bases between the germline ends. CDR1 is KGHSH, CDR2 LQKENI, per germline. The CDR3 DNA sequence: TGTGCCAGCTCACCACGCTTGGCTCAGGGGTATCAGCCCCAGCATTTT. Protein sequence: CASSPRLAQGYQPQHF. The variable domain in full, with the rest retrieved from reference TRBV18 and TRBJ1-5, is NAGVMQNPRHLVRRRGQEARLRCSPMKGHSHVYWYRQLPEEGLKFMVYLQKENIIDESGMPKERFSAEFPKEGPSILRIQQVVRGDSAAYFCASSPRLAQGYQPQHFGDGTRLSIL.

This clone was recorded once. The chain has TRBV28 and TRBJ2-7, with TRBD1 matching over 7 bases. This CDR3 contains 14 residues. Germline-derived CDR1 and CDR2 are MDHEN and SYDVKM. V shed 6 bases, J shed 0 bases, and the junction held 5 bases outside the gene matches. The CDR3 DNA sequence: TGTGCCAGCAGCAAGACAGGGAGCTCCTACGAGCAGTACTTC. Residues: CASSKTGSSYEQYF.

The CDR3 DNA follows: TGTGCCAGCAGCTTGGTCGGGAGGCCGGATAGCAATCAGCCCCAGCATTTT. This sequence encodes CASSLVGRPDSNQPQHF. The gene calls are TRBV5-8 and TRBJ1-5, with D hard to call. Trimming removed 0 bases from V and 0 bases from J, with 13 bases in between. The CDR3 consists of 17 residues. Germline V gene data show CDR1 as SGHTS and CDR2 as YDEGEE. Full variable domain (remainder filled in from reference TRBV5-8 and TRBJ1-5): EAGVTQSPTHLIKTRGQQATLRCSPISGHTSVYWYQQALGLGLQFLLWYDEGEERNRGNFPPRFSGRQFPNYSSELNVNALELEDSALYLCASSLVGRPDSNQPQHFGDGTRLSIL.

The rearrangement uses TRBV11-1 and TRBJ2-7; D is possibly TRBD2 (6 bases). V shed 3 bases and J shed 3 bases, with 15 bases lying between them. Germline V gene sequence: CDR1 SGHAT, CDR2 FQDESV (reference sequence). CDR3 length equals 15 residues. For the CDR3, the DNA is TGTGCCAGCAGCTTGTGGCAGGGAGGTGACTACGAGCAGTACTTC. Translating gives CASSLWQGGDYEQYF.

The chain has TRBV5-1 and TRBJ2-7; 8 nucleotides align to TRBD1. V lost 4 bases, J lost 4 bases, and 7 bases stayed unmatched. The germline gives CDR1 SGHRS, CDR2 YFSETQ. The CDR3 has 14 residues. As DNA, the CDR3 is TGCGCCAGCAGCCGACAGGGGACGGATTACGAGCAGTACTTC. Amino acids: CASSRQGTDYEQYF.

J is TRBJ2-3 and V is TRBV11-2, with D unclear. Germline V gives CDR1 SGHAT, CDR2 FQNNGV. This CDR3 is built from 17 residues. The V and J ends lost 3 bases and 1 base respectively, with 17 bases between them. CDR3 region: CASSFPLVPFRTDTQYF. DNA for the CDR3: TGTGCCAGCAGCTTCCCCCTAGTGCCCTTTCGCACAGATACGCAGTATTTT.

In DNA, the CDR3 is TGTGTCGGAGGCGACTCCACCGGGGAGCTGTTTTTT. Protein sequence: CVGGDSTGELFF. V usage is TRBV30 and J usage is TRBJ2-2; D possibly corresponds to TRBD2 (5 bases). This CDR3 has 12 residues. From germline, CDR1 is GTSNPN and CDR2 SVGIG (reference sequence).

The V and J genes are TRBV6-5 and TRBJ1-1; D is possibly TRBD1 (5 bases). With 7 bases removed from V and 1 base from J, the gap between germline ends came to 10 bases. CDR1 is MNHEY and CDR2 is SVGAGI in the germline V gene. The CDR3 is 13 residues long. CDR3 region: CASTWDSNTEAFF. The CDR3 region has the DNA TGTGCCAGCACTTGGGACTCGAACACTGAAGCTTTCTTT.

The chain links TRBV5-1 to TRBJ1-2; tentative D call: TRBD1 (6 bases). The V gene's germline CDR1 is SGHRS and CDR2 YFSETQ. This CDR3 has 13 residues. V was shortened by 5 bases and J by 8 bases, with 16 bases between the two germline ends. The CDR3 loop reads CASSSRGEGGYTF. The CDR3 nucleotides are TGCGCCAGCAGTTCCAGGGGCGAGGGCGGCTACACCTTC.

The rearrangement joins TRBV27 to TRBJ2-2, with TRBD2 matching 7 bases. This CDR3 is 19 amino acids long. Looked up from germline, CDR1 is MNHEY and CDR2 is SMNVEV (reference sequence). V was pared by 4 bases and J by 1 base, with 15 bases of the junction left unmatched. In DNA form, the CDR3 reads TGTGCCAGCAGTTCTATCGGGTTTGGAGCGGGATTGAACACCGGGGAGCTGTTTTTT. Its translation: CASSSIGFGAGLNTGELFF.

The chain carries TRBV6-4 and TRBJ2-2; TRBD2 matches at 7 bases. From germline, CDR1 is MRHNA and CDR2 SNTAGT. The CDR3 has 15 amino acids. With 6 bases clipped from V and 8 bases from J, the junction kept 12 bases outside the gene matches. CDR3 DNA sequence: TGTGCCAGCAGACCGGGACTACCTTATCTGGGGGAGCTGTTTTTT. It encodes CASRPGLPYLGELFF.

This chain links TRBV25-1 with TRBJ1-2; unclear D gene. The ends were cut back, 1 base at V and 1 base at J, with 13 bases in the middle. The germline V gene encodes CDR1 MGHDK and CDR2 SYGVNS. The CDR3 sequence is 16 residues long. CDR3: CASSESRGGSNYGYTF. CDR3 in DNA: TGTGCCAGCAGTGAATCTAGAGGTGGCAGTAACTATGGCTACACCTTC.

The CDR3 region has the DNA TGTGCCAGCAGCGTAGAACTAGCGAGGGACTACGAGCAGTACTTC. This encodes CASSVELARDYEQYF. The chain has TRBV9 and TRBJ2-7, with TRBD2 matching 7 bases. The germline gives CDR1 SGDLS, CDR2 YYNGEE. The trim removed 0 bases at V and 3 bases at J, leaving 6 bases unmatched. The CDR3 extends over 15 amino acids.

The chain carries TRBV19 and TRBJ1-5; D ambiguous. Trimming removed 6 bases from V and 0 bases from J, with 9 bases in between. This CDR3 spans 14 amino acids. CDR1 is LNHDA and CDR2 is SQIVND in the germline V gene (reference sequence). CDR3 in DNA: TGTGCCAGTAGCCCTGGATATAGCAATCAGCCCCAGCATTTT. It encodes CASSPGYSNQPQHF.

The gene calls are TRBV18 and TRBJ2-1; TRBD2 aligns across 9 bases. Trimming at V came to 3 bases and at J to 3 bases, leaving 3 bases not matched to a gene. This CDR3 comprises 15 residues. Germline V CDR1 and CDR2: KGHSH, LQKENI. The CDR3 DNA is TGTGCCAGCTCACCTAGCGGGAGTCTCTACAATGAGCAGTTCTTC. Residues: CASSPSGSLYNEQFF.

The CDR3 nucleotides are TGTGCCAGCAGCCGGCAAGGGACAGGGAACACTGAAGCTTTCTTT. It codes for CASSRQGTGNTEAFF. The gene calls are TRBV28 and TRBJ1-1; 8 bases agree with TRBD1. This CDR3 has 15 amino acids. V lost 6 bases and J lost 1; bases outside the gene matches: 7. Germline assignment: CDR1 MDHEN and CDR2 SYDVKM.

The chain employs TRBV9 and TRBJ2-2; 13 bases align to TRBD2. CDR1 and CDR2 (germline): SGDLS, YYNGEE. The CDR3 contains 21 residues. After removal of 4 bases from V and 4 bases from J, the junction contained 19 bases not matched to a gene. This CDR3 reads CASSPPRTSGSSMLFTGELFF. Written as DNA, the CDR3 is TGTGCCAGCAGCCCCCCAAGGACTAGCGGGAGTTCAATGCTATTCACCGGGGAGCTGTTTTTT.

This chain uses TRBV5-6 with TRBJ1-2; 7 bases are a match to TRBD1. With V trimmed by 2 bases and J by 8 bases, 9 bases remained unmatched. The CDR3 is made up of 14 amino acids. Germline lookup yields CDR1 SGHDT and CDR2 YYEEEE. Written as DNA, the CDR3 is TGTGCCAGCAGCTTTGACAGGGTTAAGGGAGGCTACACCTTC. Translated, it gives CASSFDRVKGGYTF.

The CDR3 region is CASSLFPQGVSYEQYF. Here the CDR3 DNA reads TGTGCCAGCAGCTTGTTCCCGCAGGGGGTGTCCTACGAGCAGTACTTC. This chain uses TRBV5-4 with TRBJ2-7; 7 positions agree with TRBD1. CDR1 and CDR2 from the germline V gene are SGHNT and YYREEE (reference sequence). CDR3 size: 16 residues. The J segment lost 1 base and the V segment lost 1 base, leaving 8 bases of the junction unmatched. Using reference TRBV5-4 and TRBJ2-7 for the parts outside the CDR3, the full variable domain is ETGVTQSPTHLIKTRGQQVTLRCSSQSGHNTVSWYQQALGQGPQFIFQYYREEENGRGNFPPRFSGLQFPNYSSELNVNALELDDSALYLCASSLFPQGVSYEQYFGPGTRLTVT.

V is TRBV6-1 and J is TRBJ2-4, with D possibly being TRBD1 or TRBD2 (5 bases each). This CDR3 has 15 residues. The germline CDR1 and CDR2 sequences are MNHNS and SASEGT. Trimming left V 8 bases short and J 1 base short, with 15 bases between. CDR3: CASRRGREAKNIQYF. The CDR3, as DNA: TGTGCCAGCCGAAGGGGCAGGGAGGCCAAAAACATTCAGTACTTC.

The V call is TRBV5-6, the J call TRBJ2-4; tentatively, D is TRBD1 (6 bases). Germline CDR1 reads SGHDT; CDR2 reads YYEEEE. This CDR3 is built from 14 residues. V dropped 6 bases and J dropped 6 bases, with 16 bases sitting between them. The CDR3 sequence is CASTWRTVGNIQYF. The CDR3 bases are TGTGCCAGCACCTGGCGGACAGTCGGAAACATTCAGTACTTC.

The chain joins TRBV7-9 to TRBJ2-7; tentatively, D is TRBD1 or TRBD2 (5 bases each). The CDR3 covers 14 residues. Germline CDR1 reads SEHNR; CDR2 reads FQNEAQ (reference sequence). V gave up 5 bases and J gave up 12 bases, with 23 bases separating them. The CDR3 reads CASSPARERGGWYF. The DNA for the CDR3 is TGTGCCAGCAGCCCCGCAAGGGAAAGGGGCGGGTGGTACTTC.

The chain links TRBV5-5 to TRBJ2-3; no clear D gene. The V end was cut by 4 bases, the J end by 2 bases, with 11 bases between. Per the germline V gene, CDR1 is SGHKS and CDR2 is YYEKEE (reference sequence). The CDR3 is 14 amino acids. CDR3 amino acids: CASSARHLTDTQYF. CDR3 DNA sequence: TGTGCCAGCAGCGCCCGGCACCTCACAGATACGCAGTATTTT. Using reference TRBV5-5 and TRBJ2-3 for the parts outside the CDR3, the full variable domain is DAGVTQSPTHLIKTRGQQVTLRCSPISGHKSVSWYQQVLGQGPQFIFQYYEKEERGRGNFPDRFSARQFPNYSSELNVNALLLGDSALYLCASSARHLTDTQYFGPGTRLTVL.

The genes are TRBV30 and TRBJ2-7, with 8 bases matching TRBD2. With V trimmed by 7 bases and J by 6 bases, 8 bases remained unmatched. This CDR3 is 12 amino acids long. CDR1 is GTSNPN, CDR2 SVGIG, per germline (reference sequence). The CDR3: CASGLEIGEQYF. The DNA of the CDR3 is TGTGCCTCGGGACTAGAGATAGGCGAGCAGTACTTC. Combining the CDR3 with reference TRBV30 and TRBJ2-7 gives the whole variable domain SQTIHQWPATLVQPVGSPLSLECTVEGTSNPNLYWYRQAAGRGLQLLFYSVGIGQISSEVPQNLSASRPQDRQFILSSKKLLLSDSGFYLCASGLEIGEQYFGPGTRLTVT.

The rearrangement links TRBV28 to TRBJ2-7; 11 nucleotides align to TRBD1. The CDR3 is 19 residues long. Germline-derived CDR1 and CDR2 are MDHEN and SYDVKM. Unmatched junction bases numbered 15, after V lost 3 bases and J lost 2 bases. CDR3 nucleotide sequence: TGTGCCAGCAGTTTTCACCGCGGGAGGACAGGGGGCGAGCCCTACGAGCAGTACTTC. It is translated as CASSFHRGRTGGEPYEQYF.